One sample yielded the 16 T cell receptor beta chains listed below, sequenced in a study of CD8+ T cells in alopecia areata. RNA, once extracted, was reverse transcribed into cDNA for use as the sequencing template. Some clones are missing from TCRdb's copy, which holds only in-frame ones; the method was immunoSEQ multiplex PCR. The table shows 100,000 to 130,000 clones, with around 55% occurring only once. Sequencing was performed on CD8+ T cells sorted from blood. The receptors here all came from a human donor in good health.

This rearrangement joins TRBV10-2 to TRBJ2-5; D may be TRBD1 (6 bases). Deletions cut 5 bases from V and 2 bases from J, with 18 bases between. This CDR3 is 16 amino acids long. Germline CDR1 WSHSY, CDR2 SAAADI. In nucleotides, the CDR3 is TGCGCCAGCAGTCGGGTAGTGACAGGCGCGCAAGAGACCCAGTACTTC. The encoded protein is CASSRVVTGAQETQYF.

V and J are TRBV5-6 and TRBJ2-4; D not certain. In germline, CDR1 is SGHDT, CDR2 YYEEEE. CDR3 length equals 12 residues. V dropped 0 bases and J dropped 6 bases, with 4 bases sitting between them. The CDR3 is CASSLGGNIQYF. CDR3 nucleotides: TGTGCCAGCAGCTTGGGAGGAAACATTCAGTACTTC.

The V call is TRBV29-1, the J call TRBJ2-3, with D uncertain. This CDR3 has 17 amino acids. Trimming stripped 0 bases from V and 0 bases from J, with 16 bases between. CDR1 is SQVTM and CDR2 is ANQGSEA in the germline V gene. DNA for the CDR3: TGCAGCGTTGAAGATCTCCGAGGCTCCTCTAGCACAGATACGCAGTATTTT. Residues: CSVEDLRGSSSTDTQYF.

The CDR3 spells CASSPRQGTAKTQYF. The CDR3 bases are TGTGCCAGCAGCCCAAGACAGGGGACGGCAAAGACCCAGTACTTC. The chain recombines TRBV13 with TRBJ2-5; 8 nucleotides match TRBD1. Germline CDR1 and CDR2: PRHDT and FYEKMQ (reference sequence). CDR3 length: 15 amino acids. J was trimmed by 6 bases and V by 5 bases; bases with no gene match: 11.

The rearrangement joins TRBV13 to TRBJ2-2; 7 bases match TRBD2. The CDR3 sequence is 18 residues long. CDR1 PRHDT and CDR2 FYEKMQ come from the germline V gene (reference sequence). V lost 3 bases and J lost 4; bases outside the gene matches: 14. In nucleotides, the CDR3 is TGTGCCAGCAGCTTGGCGGGGAAGGCTAGCGGTTTCACCGGGGAGCTGTTTTTT. Its protein product is CASSLAGKASGFTGELFF.

This chain links TRBV5-4 with TRBJ2-3; D tentatively reads TRBD1 or TRBD2 (5 bases each). V shed 5 bases and J shed 6 bases, with 19 bases lying between them. The CDR3 is 15 residues long. From germline, CDR1 is SGHNT and CDR2 YYREEE (reference sequence). The CDR3 sequence is CASSPWGWGRDTQYF. The CDR3 DNA reads as TGTGCCAGCAGTCCTTGGGGCTGGGGACGGGATACGCAGTATTTT.

This chain connects TRBV29-1 to TRBJ2-7, with D maybe TRBD2 (5 bases). V was shortened by 1 base and J by 6 bases, with 10 bases between the two germline ends. The CDR3 length is 12 residues. Germline values: CDR1 SQVTM, CDR2 ANQGSEA. The CDR3: CSVEGEGSEQYF. DNA for the CDR3: TGCAGCGTTGAAGGTGAGGGAAGCGAGCAGTACTTC.

The chain links TRBV7-2 to TRBJ1-2; unclear D gene. The ends were cut back, 1 base at V and 4 bases at J, with 13 bases in the middle. Germline CDR1 SGHTA, CDR2 FQGNSA. The CDR3 loop spans 15 amino acids. The CDR3 sequence: CASSLEAVTAYGYTF. The DNA for the CDR3 is TGTGCCAGCAGCTTAGAAGCAGTTACCGCCTATGGCTACACCTTC.

The V and J genes are TRBV11-2 and TRBJ2-5, with 11 nucleotides matching TRBD2. The CDR3 runs 15 residues. CDR1 is SGHAT and CDR2 is FQNNGV in the germline V gene. V was pared by 5 bases and J by 5 bases, with 7 bases of the junction left unmatched. The CDR3 nucleotides read TGTGCCAGCAGCCCTCCGGGACTAGCGGAGGAGACCCAGTACTTC. Residues: CASSPPGLAEETQYF.

The chain joins TRBV28 to TRBJ2-3, with 7 bases matching TRBD1. The V and J ends lost 5 bases and 7 bases, in that order; junction bases with no gene match: 18. The CDR3 is 17 amino acids. The germline V gene has CDR1 MDHEN and CDR2 SYDVKM. CDR3 sequence reads: CASSPLLTGAGGNTQYF. The CDR3, as DNA: TGTGCCAGCAGTCCCCTATTAACAGGGGCCGGAGGAAATACGCAGTATTTT.

This clone has a handful of counts. This rearrangement joins TRBV29-1 to TRBJ2-2; D is possibly TRBD1 or TRBD2 (5 bases each). CDR3 size: 13 residues. Trimming stripped 3 bases from V and 4 bases from J, with 9 bases between. CDR1 is SQVTM and CDR2 is ANQGSEA in the germline V gene. CDR3 sequence: CSVESGPTGELFF. Written as DNA, the CDR3 is TGCAGCGTTGAGTCGGGGCCCACCGGGGAGCTGTTTTTT.

CDR3 coding DNA: TGTGCCAGCAGCCAAGACAACGATCTTACAGATACGCAGTATTTT. As protein: CASSQDNDLTDTQYF. The rearrangement uses TRBV4-2 and TRBJ2-3; D remains ambiguous. The CDR3 extends over 15 amino acids. V shed 0 bases and J shed 3 bases, with 10 bases lying between them. Germline V CDR1 and CDR2: LGHNA, YNFKEQ.

V is TRBV18 and J is TRBJ2-7; no firm D call. The germline V gene has CDR1 KGHSH and CDR2 LQKENI. The V and J ends lost 3 bases and 1 base respectively, with 10 bases between them. The CDR3 sequence is 14 residues long. The CDR3 nucleotides read TGTGCCAGCTCACCCCCAGGCCTTTCCTACGAGCAGTACTTC. Its translation: CASSPPGLSYEQYF.

This chain uses TRBV6-1 with TRBJ2-7, with no clear D. V was shortened by 3 bases and J by 2 bases, with 8 bases between the two germline ends. This CDR3 region has 13 residues. Germline V gene lookup returns CDR1 MNHNS and CDR2 SASEGT. Written as DNA, the CDR3 is TGTGCCAGCAGTGAGTCTGTTACCTACGAGCAGTACTTC. It codes for CASSESVTYEQYF.

The chain recombines TRBV15 with TRBJ2-1; 7 bases line up with TRBD1. V shed 0 bases and J 8 bases; nucleotides not matched to a gene: 10. The CDR3 runs to 16 residues. The germline V gene encodes CDR1 LNHNV and CDR2 YYDKDF (reference sequence). CDR3 coding DNA: TGTGCCACCAGCAGAGATAGGAGGACAGGCAACCATGAGCAGTTCTTC. It specifies CATSRDRRTGNHEQFF.

V usage is TRBV7-8 and J usage is TRBJ2-7, with D perhaps TRBD1 (5 bases). Germline V lookup: CDR1 SGHVS, CDR2 FQNEAQ. Trimming took 0 bases from V and 0 from J, leaving 18 bases between them. This CDR3 spans 18 amino acids. For the CDR3, the DNA is TGTGCCAGCAGCTTAGCCTCCCCTTCACAGGCGAGCTCCTACGAGCAGTACTTC. Its translation: CASSLASPSQASSYEQYF.